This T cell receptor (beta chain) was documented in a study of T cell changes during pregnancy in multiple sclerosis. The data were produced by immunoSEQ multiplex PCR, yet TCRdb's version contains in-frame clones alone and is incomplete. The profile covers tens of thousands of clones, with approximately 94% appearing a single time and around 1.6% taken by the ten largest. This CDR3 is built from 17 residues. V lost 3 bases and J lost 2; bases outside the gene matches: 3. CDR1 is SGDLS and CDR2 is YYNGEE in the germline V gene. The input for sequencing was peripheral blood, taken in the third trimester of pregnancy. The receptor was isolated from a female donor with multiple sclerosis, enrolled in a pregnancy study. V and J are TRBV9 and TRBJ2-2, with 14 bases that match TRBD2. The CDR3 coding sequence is TGTGCCAGCAGCGCCGGACTAGCGGGAGGTAACACCGGGGAGCTGTTTTTT. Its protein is CASSAGLAGGNTGELFF.